This T cell receptor (beta chain) was found in a study of T-cell reconstitution after alpha-beta-depleted transplantation in children. Preparing the TCRbeta library involved the use of unique molecular identifiers. Via MiXCR, TCRdb re-called the PCR reads, giving one row per CDR3 protein. This table has approximately 230,000 distinct CDR3 sequences, 20% to 30% appearing once. A note on this clonotype: Its antigen is still unknown.

With 3 bases clipped from V and 0 bases from J, the junction kept 9 bases outside the gene matches. Per germline, CDR1 DFQATT and CDR2 SNEGSKA (reference sequence). The length of the CDR3 is 18 residues. Overall study findings and caveats: T-cell counts and diversity at one year following transplant were attributed mainly to newly produced T cells. Surviving recipient T cells and intrathymic progenitors accounted for some patients' high TCRbeta diversity at day 60. Where alpha-beta T cells came from about two months after transplant was reportedly several hundred expanded graft clones.

The sequence derives from a girl aged 2 to 9 with Fanconi anemia, due to receive a stem cell transplant. This sample comprised PBMCs, obtained before TCRalphabeta/CD19-depleted stem cell transplant. This chain connects TRBV20-1 to TRBJ2-5, with TRBD2 matching over 14 bases. This CDR3 is CSASSGTSGRAHQETQYF. CDR3 bases: TGCAGTGCTAGTTCCGGGACTAGCGGGAGAGCTCACCAAGAGACCCAGTACTTC.